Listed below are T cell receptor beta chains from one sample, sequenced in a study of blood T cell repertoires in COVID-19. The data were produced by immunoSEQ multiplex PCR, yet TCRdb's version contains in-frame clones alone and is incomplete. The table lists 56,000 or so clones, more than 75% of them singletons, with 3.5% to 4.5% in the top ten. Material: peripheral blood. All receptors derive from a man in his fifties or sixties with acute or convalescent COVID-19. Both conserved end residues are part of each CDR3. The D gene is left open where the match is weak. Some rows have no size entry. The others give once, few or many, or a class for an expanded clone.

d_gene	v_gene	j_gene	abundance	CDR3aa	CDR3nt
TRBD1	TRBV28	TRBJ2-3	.	CASRQQGASDTQYF	TGTGCCAGCAGACAACAGGGGGCATCGGATACGCAGTATTTT
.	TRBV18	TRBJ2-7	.	CASSPRAGIYEQYF	TGTGCCAGCTCACCAAGAGCAGGGATCTACGAGCAGTACTTC
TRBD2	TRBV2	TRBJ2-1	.	CASAPTSGIGEQFF	TGTGCCAGCGCTCCGACTAGCGGAATTGGTGAGCAGTTCTTC
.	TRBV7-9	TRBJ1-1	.	CASSLPRHEAFF	TGTGCCAGCAGCTTACCCCGACACGAAGCTTTCTTT
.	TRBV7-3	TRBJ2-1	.	CASSSQGHEQFF	TGTGCCAGCAGCTCCCAGGGCCATGAGCAGTTCTTC
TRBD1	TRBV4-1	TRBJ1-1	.	CASSQPTGAEAFF	TGCGCCAGCAGCCAACCCACAGGGGCCGAAGCTTTCTTT
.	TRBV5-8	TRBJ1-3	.	CASSSYGGSGNTIYF	TGTGCCAGCAGCTCCTACGGCGGTTCTGGAAACACCATATATTTT
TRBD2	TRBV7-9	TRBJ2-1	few	CASIQTSGSSYNEQFF	TGTGCCAGCATCCAGACTAGCGGGAGCTCCTACAATGAGCAGTTCTTC
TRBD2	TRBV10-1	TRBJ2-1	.	CASSEAGDSYNEQFF	TGCGCCAGCAGTGAGGCGGGAGATTCCTACAATGAGCAGTTCTTC
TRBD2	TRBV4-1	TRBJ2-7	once	CASSQRLAEGNEQYF	TGCGCCAGCAGCCAAAGACTAGCGGAGGGCAACGAGCAGTACTTC
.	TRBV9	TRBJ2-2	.	CASSVDGGSGELFF	TGTGCCAGCAGCGTAGATGGGGGGTCCGGGGAGCTGTTTTTT
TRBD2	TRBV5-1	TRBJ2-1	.	CASSPTSGAYNEQFF	TGCGCCAGCAGCCCGACTAGCGGGGCATACAATGAGCAGTTCTTC
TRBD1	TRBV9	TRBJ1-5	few	CASSGTGGQPQHF	TGTGCCAGCAGCGGGACAGGCGGCCAGCCCCAGCATTTT
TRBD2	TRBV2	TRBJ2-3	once	CASSEGGRGWTDTQYF	TGTGCCAGCAGTGAAGGCGGGAGAGGGTGGACAGATACGCAGTATTTT
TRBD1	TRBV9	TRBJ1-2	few	CASSVSTGGDYGYTF	TGTGCCAGCAGCGTTTCAACAGGGGGCGACTATGGCTACACCTTC
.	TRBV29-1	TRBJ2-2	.	CSVEPRTGPNTGELFF	TGCAGCGTTGAGCCGCGTACAGGGCCGAACACCGGGGAGCTGTTTTTT
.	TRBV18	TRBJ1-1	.	CASSPGHKNTEAFF	TGTGCCAGCTCACCGGGACACAAGAACACTGAAGCTTTCTTT
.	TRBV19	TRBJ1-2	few	CASSLTGTNYGYTF	TGTGCCAGTAGTCTAACAGGGACTAACTATGGCTACACCTTC
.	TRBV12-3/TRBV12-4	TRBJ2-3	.	CASSTRRGTQYF	TGTGCCAGCAGTACTAGACGAGGTACGCAGTATTTT
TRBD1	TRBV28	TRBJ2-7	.	CASGGQATYEQYF	TGTGCCAGCGGGGGACAGGCAACCTACGAGCAGTACTTC
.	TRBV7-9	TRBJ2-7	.	CASSLPLDEQYF	TGTGCCAGCAGCCTACCCCTCGACGAGCAGTACTTC
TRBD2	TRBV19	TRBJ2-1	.	CASSISVASGSLNEQFF	TGTGCCAGTAGTATAAGTGTGGCTAGCGGGAGTCTAAATGAGCAGTTCTTC
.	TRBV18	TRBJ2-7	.	CASSYTSSYEQYF	TGTGCCAGCTCATATACTAGCTCCTACGAGCAGTACTTC
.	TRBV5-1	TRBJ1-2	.	CASSLGLNRVAGYTF	TGCGCCAGCAGCTTGGGGTTGAACAGGGTGGCTGGCTACACCTTC